Listed here are 17 T cell receptor beta chains from one sample, sequenced in a study of T cells in Graves' hyperthyroidism and ophthalmopathy. Template material for amplifying TCR beta CDR3 regions consisted of RNA transcripts. HTBI primers were the set used in a first-round RT-PCR of the TCR CDR3. MiXCR, run by TCRdb on the multiplex PCR reads, gives a single entry per CDR3 protein. The table has under 500,000 distinct CDR3 sequences, about 14% seen once; the top ten hold over 25%. The specimen was blood. The source of these receptors is a man aged 50-60 years with Graves' ophthalmopathy.

This clonotype has a count of ten or more. The V call is TRBV5-1, the J call TRBJ1-1; tentatively, D is TRBD1 (6 bases). This CDR3 contains 14 residues. Trimming cost V 0 bases and J 3 bases, with 9 bases left between them. Per the germline V gene, CDR1 is SGHRS and CDR2 is YFSETQ. The CDR3 DNA follows: TGCGCCAGCAGCTTGGTCAGGGGTGACACTGAAGCTTTCTTT. Amino acid sequence: CASSLVRGDTEAFF.

This clonotype was seen once. A much larger clone sits a single nucleotide away, making a read error possible. The chain has TRBV20-1 and TRBJ2-7, with 11 positions matching TRBD2. Trimming cost V 5 bases and J 7 bases; bases outside gene matches: 13. Germline CDR1 DFQATT, CDR2 SNEGSKA (reference sequence). This CDR3 spans 15 amino acids. CDR3 loop: CSAEAGLAGANEQYF. The DNA for the CDR3 is TGCAGTGCTGAGGCAGGACTAGCGGGCGCAAATGAGCAGTACTTC.

This clonotype was counted ten times or more. The V and J genes are TRBV3-1 and TRBJ1-3; D not resolved. V was clipped by 0 bases and J by 0 bases, with 15 bases between them. CDR3 size: 18 residues. Germline lookup yields CDR1 LGHDT and CDR2 YNNKEL (reference sequence). The CDR3 bases are TGTGCCAGCAGCCAAGATCCGGGCCTTTATACCTCTGGAAACACCATATATTTT. Residues: CASSQDPGLYTSGNTIYF.

This clonotype has a count of ten or more. The chain has TRBV7-9 and TRBJ2-7, with D possibly TRBD1 on 6 matching bases. CDR1 is SEHNR and CDR2 is FQNEAQ in the germline V gene (reference sequence). V was clipped by 5 bases and J by 2 bases, with 13 bases between them. The CDR3 is 14 amino acids. CDR3 sequence reads: CASSTRDNPYEQYF. Written as DNA, the CDR3 is TGTGCCAGCAGCACCCGGGACAACCCCTACGAGCAGTACTTC.

This clonotype was recorded at least ten times. The V call is TRBV5-1, the J call TRBJ2-2; 9 nucleotides line up with TRBD2. V was clipped by 4 bases and J by 7 bases; unmatched bases: 14. This CDR3 is built from 17 residues. Looked up from germline, CDR1 is SGHRS and CDR2 is YFSETQ. The CDR3 DNA follows: TGCGCCAGCAGCCCGCACAGTAGCGGGAGTGGGGTCGGGGAGCTGTTTTTT. As protein: CASSPHSSGSGVGELFF.

There are many counts of this clonotype. The chain employs TRBV29-1 and TRBJ1-1; 8 nucleotides line up with TRBD1. This CDR3 contains 13 residues. The ends lost 6 bases at V and 4 bases at J; junction bases unmatched: 7. The germline V gene encodes CDR1 SQVTM and CDR2 ANQGSEA. CDR3 DNA: TGCAGCGTGCGGACAGGGATGAGCACTGAAGCTTTCTTT. Residues: CSVRTGMSTEAFF.

This clonotype was counted ten times or more. The chain combines TRBV20-1 with TRBJ1-1; no clear D. This CDR3 contains 13 residues. Trimming took off 3 bases at V and 0 bases at J, with 8 bases between the two ends. Germline CDR1 reads DFQATT; CDR2 reads SNEGSKA (reference sequence). The CDR3 nucleotides are TGCAGTGCTAGGCCGGCTATGAACACTGAAGCTTTCTTT. Amino acids: CSARPAMNTEAFF.

The rearrangement links TRBV18 to TRBJ1-5, with D maybe TRBD1 (6 bases). This CDR3 comprises 15 residues. Trimming shortened V by 3 bases and J by 5 bases, and 14 bases separated the two germline ends. Germline V gene data show CDR1 as KGHSH and CDR2 as LQKENI. For the CDR3, the DNA is TGTGCCAGCTCACCGTCACAGGGTGGGGATCAGCCCCAGCATTTT. This encodes CASSPSQGGDQPQHF.

This clonotype was observed a handful of times. The V and J genes are TRBV29-1 and TRBJ1-2; D uncertain. CDR1 is SQVTM and CDR2 is ANQGSEA in the germline V gene. The CDR3 extends over 11 amino acids. V was pared by 4 bases and J by 7 bases, with 10 bases between. This CDR3 is CSVVGPGGYTF. The CDR3 nucleotides are TGCAGCGTTGTGGGCCCCGGTGGCTACACCTTC.

This clonotype was recorded many times. The genes are TRBV20-1 and TRBJ2-1, with D tentatively TRBD1 (5 bases). This CDR3 spans 15 amino acids. Trimming left V 1 base short and J 0 bases short, with 10 bases between. Germline V gives CDR1 DFQATT, CDR2 SNEGSKA (reference sequence). This CDR3 is CSARGRASSYNEQFF. The DNA of the CDR3 is TGCAGTGCTAGAGGCAGGGCGAGCTCCTACAATGAGCAGTTCTTC.

This clonotype was observed at least ten times. The chain is built from TRBV28 and TRBJ2-1, with 7 bases that match TRBD2. The CDR3 contains 16 residues. Germline loops: CDR1 MDHEN, CDR2 SYDVKM. With V trimmed by 6 bases and J by 0 bases, 8 bases remained unmatched. The DNA for the CDR3 is TGTGCCAGCAGCCACCCCCGCGGGAGCTCCTACAATGAGCAGTTCTTC. Amino acid sequence: CASSHPRGSSYNEQFF.

V is TRBV10-3 and J is TRBJ1-2; 10 bases align to TRBD1. Per the germline V gene, CDR1 is ENHRY and CDR2 is SYGVKD. This CDR3 comprises 15 residues. Trimming removed 3 bases from V and 7 bases from J; junction bases left unmatched: 8. CDR3 sequence (DNA): TGTGCCATCAGTGAACTGACAGGGGGCATAAGTGGCTACACCTTC. Its translation: CAISELTGGISGYTF.

As to this clonotype: An end of the junction differs from the germline gene, which may be a read error. The chain carries TRBV7-2 and TRBJ1-1; D is uncertain. This CDR3 contains 13 residues. Germline assignment: CDR1 SGHTA and CDR2 FQGNSA. Written as DNA, the CDR3 is TGTGCCAGCAGCTTCGAGATGAACACTGAAGCTTCCTTT. Amino acids: CASSFEMNTEASF.

This clonotype was observed at least ten times. The chain combines TRBV30 with TRBJ2-7; 10 bases agree with TRBD2. Germline V CDR1 and CDR2: GTSNPN, SVGIG (reference sequence). This CDR3 comprises 14 residues. Unmatched junction bases numbered 4, after V lost 5 bases and J lost 0 bases. The CDR3 DNA follows: TGTGCCTGGTTGGGACTAGCGAGCTCCTACGAGCAGTACTTC. Translation: CAWLGLASSYEQYF.

The chain carries TRBV6-1 and TRBJ2-1, with TRBD2 matching over 8 bases. Germline V CDR1 and CDR2: MNHNS, SASEGT. V lost 0 bases and J lost 6; bases outside the gene matches: 4. The CDR3 extends over 15 amino acids. CDR3 DNA: TGTGCCAGCAGTGAAGCGGGACTAGTAAGCAATGAGCAGTTCTTC. Residues: CASSEAGLVSNEQFF.

Only a few counts were recorded for this clonotype. The chain links TRBV7-2 to TRBJ2-2, with D unresolved. The CDR3 covers 17 residues. V was cut by 1 base and J by 3 bases, with 15 bases left in between. CDR1 is SGHTA and CDR2 is FQGNSA in the germline V gene. The CDR3 bases are TGTGCCAGCAGCTTAGTCGCTACGACCACATACACCGGGGAGCTGTTTTTT. It specifies CASSLVATTTYTGELFF. Looking up the rest from reference TRBV7-2 and TRBJ2-2 gives the full variable domain: GAGVSQSPSNKVTEKGKDVELRCDPISGHTALYWYRQSLGQGLEFLIYFQGNSAPDKSGLPSDRFSAERTGGSVSTLTIQRTQQEDSAVYLCASSLVATTTYTGELFFGEGSRLTVL.

The chain is built from TRBV19 and TRBJ2-2, with TRBD2 matching over 14 bases. Germline CDR1 reads LNHDA; CDR2 reads SQIVND (reference sequence). Trimming took 5 bases from V and 1 from J; bases not matched to a gene: 6. There are 18 residues in the CDR3. Here the CDR3 reads CASSPLGLAGVNTGELFF. The CDR3 nucleotides are TGTGCCAGTAGTCCCCTGGGACTAGCGGGAGTGAACACCGGGGAGCTGTTTTTT.